Listed below are T cell receptor beta chains from one sample, sequenced in a study of control samples from healthy donors and cancer patients. Assay used: immunoSEQ multiplex PCR; TCRdb lists only in-frame clones, some missing. The table shows a few hundred thousand clones, with 90% occurring only once. Sequenced input: PBMCs. The receptor source for this set is a man aged 40-49 years with head and neck cancer. CDR3s include the opening cysteine and the closing phenylalanine or tryptophan. D genes are given only for firm matches. Size values are once, few and many counts, or a class for expanded clones, and some rows have none.

clone_size	v_call	j_call	d_call	cdr3_nt	cdr3_aa
-	TRBV12-3/TRBV12-4	TRBJ1-3	-	TGTGCCAGCAGACAGACAGGAAACACCATATATTTT	CASRQTGNTIYF
-	TRBV28	TRBJ2-5	-	TGTGCCAGCAGTTTAGGGACGCCGGAGACCCAGTACTTC	CASSLGTPETQYF
-	TRBV27	TRBJ1-2	TRBD1	TGTGCCAGCAGTCTGACAGGGGGAATTGGCTACACCTTC	CASSLTGGIGYTF
once	TRBV11-3	TRBJ2-1	-	TGTGCCAGCAGCTTAGGCTCCTACAATGAGCAGTTCTTC	CASSLGSYNEQFF
-	TRBV4-3	TRBJ2-5	-	TGCGCCAGCAGCCAAGATGGGCCTGAAGAGACCCAGTACTTC	CASSQDGPEETQYF
-	TRBV18	TRBJ1-4	TRBD1	TGTGCCAGCTCACCTCAGACAGGGAAAAATGAAAAACTGTTTTTT	CASSPQTGKNEKLFF
once	TRBV3-1/TRBV3-2	TRBJ2-1	TRBD2	TGTGCCAGCAGCCAAGATACCGGGGGGCGATATAGCGGGAGGGACAATGAGCAGTTCTTC	CASSQDTGGRYSGRDNEQFF
-	TRBV14	TRBJ2-1	-	TGTGCCAGCAGCCTCCCAGCGGGTTATGAGCAGTTCTTC	CASSLPAGYEQFF
-	TRBV27	TRBJ2-2	-	TGTGCCAGCAGTTTGTGGAGCCAGAACACCGGGGAGCTGTTTTTT	CASSLWSQNTGELFF
-	TRBV18	TRBJ2-7	-	TGTGCCAGCTCACCCCGGGACACAGGCTACGAGCAGTACTTC	CASSPRDTGYEQYF
once	TRBV27	TRBJ2-7	-	TGTGCCAGCAGTTTGACGGCCCAGAGCTCCTACGAGCAGTACTTC	CASSLTAQSSYEQYF
-	TRBV6-6	TRBJ2-6	-	TGTGCCAGCAGACTTACAGGGACGGGGGCCAACGTCCTGACTTTC	CASRLTGTGANVLTF
-	TRBV11-1	TRBJ1-1	-	TGTGCCAGCAGCTTCCGGCCGGGGGCCGCGAACACTGAAGCTTTCTTT	CASSFRPGAANTEAFF
-	TRBV9	TRBJ1-1	-	TGTGCCAGCAGCGGAGGGGTCACTGAAGCTTTCTTT	CASSGGVTEAFF
-	TRBV5-1	TRBJ2-1	TRBD2	TGCGCCAGCAGCTCGGTAGCGGGAGGGCCCCCGGGGTATGAGCAGTTCTTC	CASSSVAGGPPGYEQFF